This TCR beta chain stems from a study of blood T cell repertoires in COVID-19. On the study more broadly: Nucleic acid was either cDNA or gDNA, and it came from T cells, B-cell-depleted T cells, or PBMCs.

The V and J ends lost 2 bases and 5 bases respectively, with 15 bases between them. The CDR3 has 15 amino acids. Germline loops: CDR1 SGHTA, CDR2 FQGNSA. This clone has only one observation. Original analysis: Amplification of reference gene primers provided the estimated nucleated cell counts. The method was immunoSEQ multiplex PCR; TCRdb's version includes in-frame clones alone and lacks a portion of them. Clonal size and the V and J genes are those of that table, whereas D and trimming came from the DNA. The table includes hundreds of thousands of clones, around 89% detected once. The receptor was isolated from a man between 18 and 35 years old who had recovered from COVID-19. Input material: PBMCs or T cells enriched from blood (not recorded which). The genes are TRBV7-2 and TRBJ1-1; D unresolved. CDR3: CASSLITGVGTEAFF. The CDR3 bases are TGTGCCAGCAGCTTAATCACGGGAGTGGGTACTGAAGCTTTCTTT.